The 30 T cell receptor beta chains presented below share a single source sample, sequenced in a study of blood T cell repertoires in COVID-19. Repertoires were generated with immunoSEQ multiplex PCR, while TCRdb's copy carries only in-frame clones and drops some. This table has about 160,000 clones, about four fifths appearing once. The source material was peripheral blood. Receptors originate from a woman in her sixties or seventies with COVID-19, enrolled during active disease.

The chain couples TRBV28 to TRBJ1-5; 7 bases agree with TRBD1. Germline lookup yields CDR1 MDHEN and CDR2 SYDVKM. V was pared by 7 bases and J by 7 bases, with 13 bases of the junction left unmatched. The CDR3 runs 15 residues. Here the CDR3 DNA reads TGTGCCAGCAACAGACAGGGCCCCACGGGGCAGCCCCAGCATTTT. The encoded protein is CASNRQGPTGQPQHF.

This chain connects TRBV28 to TRBJ1-1; tentatively, D is TRBD1 (6 bases). The germline gives CDR1 MDHEN, CDR2 SYDVKM. There are 15 residues in the CDR3. Trimming removed 0 bases from V and 0 bases from J, with 8 bases in between. The CDR3 protein is CASSLWGAMNTEAFF. CDR3 in DNA: TGTGCCAGCAGTTTATGGGGGGCCATGAACACTGAAGCTTTCTTT.

The V and J genes are TRBV29-1 and TRBJ1-2; D perhaps matches TRBD1 (6 bases). Germline V lookup: CDR1 SQVTM, CDR2 ANQGSEA. There are 13 residues in the CDR3. The V end lost 4 bases, the J end lost 8 bases, and 17 bases lay between the germline ends. CDR3 nucleotides: TGCAGCGTTGTCGAGGGGGTCTATCGGGGCTACACCTTC. Its translation: CSVVEGVYRGYTF.

This clone showed up many times. The V gene is TRBV6-5, the J gene TRBJ1-4; 9 bases align to TRBD1. J lost 7 bases, V lost 4 bases, and 7 bases had no gene match. CDR3 size: 15 residues. Germline V gives CDR1 MNHEY, CDR2 SVGAGI. DNA of the CDR3: TGTGCCAGCAGTTCCGCCGACAGGGGGGGTGAAAAACTGTTTTTT. Protein: CASSSADRGGEKLFF.

This chain uses TRBV11-2 with TRBJ1-5; a weak D match, TRBD1 (5 bases). Per the germline V gene, CDR1 is SGHAT and CDR2 is FQNNGV. The CDR3 loop spans 16 amino acids. V dropped 5 bases and J dropped 2 bases, with 16 bases sitting between them. The DNA of the CDR3 is TGTGCCAGCAGCCTGGGGGGAGGGTACGGCAATCAGCCCCAGCATTTT. Translating it yields CASSLGGGYGNQPQHF.

The gene calls are TRBV6-6 and TRBJ2-7, with D unclear. The V gene's germline CDR1 is MNHNY and CDR2 SVGAGI (reference sequence). V lost 6 bases, J lost 0 bases, and 9 bases lay in between. CDR3 length equals 13 residues. CDR3 nucleotides: TGTGCCAGCAGAGACACGCGCTCCTACGAGCAGTACTTC. As protein: CASRDTRSYEQYF.

The chain carries TRBV14 and TRBJ2-3; tentatively, D is TRBD2 (6 bases). This CDR3 has 14 residues. CDR1 and CDR2 from the germline V gene are SGHDN and FVKESK. Trimming removed 0 bases at V and 13 bases at J, with 17 bases between. The CDR3 reads CASSQDWRDSPEYF. The CDR3 DNA reads as TGTGCCAGCAGCCAAGATTGGAGGGACTCCCCAGAGTATTTT.

This rearrangement joins TRBV9 to TRBJ2-5; 7 bases are shared with TRBD1. The CDR3 loop spans 14 amino acids. Germline CDR1 is SGDLS and CDR2 is YYNGEE. After removal of 3 bases from V and 1 base from J, the junction contained 3 bases not matched to a gene. Written as DNA, the CDR3 is TGTGCCAGCAGCGGGGGGACAGCCCAAGAGACCCAGTACTTC. It is translated as CASSGGTAQETQYF.

This clone was detected ten times or more. V gene TRBV6-5 combines with J gene TRBJ2-1; D is possibly TRBD2 (6 bases). This CDR3 region has 15 residues. Germline assignment: CDR1 MNHEY and CDR2 SVGAGI. V lost 5 bases, J lost 5 bases, and 16 bases lay in between. The DNA of the CDR3 is TGTGCCAGCAGTCTCCGGGACTTAGACGACAATGAGCAGTTCTTC. Protein: CASSLRDLDDNEQFF.

This clone has just one count. As DNA, the CDR3 is TGCGCCAGCAGCTCTCCCTCCGGGTCTCTCGGAACTGAAGCTTTCTTT. This codes for CASSSPSGSLGTEAFF. This chain connects TRBV5-1 to TRBJ1-1; D is ambiguous. This CDR3 contains 16 residues. The V gene's germline CDR1 is SGHRS and CDR2 YFSETQ. V lost 3 bases and J 5 bases, leaving 20 bases between the germline ends.

CDR3 nucleotide sequence: TGTGCCAGCAGTTACGGGCGAGAACTAGGATCACCCCTCCACTTT. Translating gives CASSYGRELGSPLHF. The chain recombines TRBV6-6 with TRBJ1-6; D not certain. The germline V gene has CDR1 MNHNY and CDR2 SVGAGI (reference sequence). Trimming removed 2 bases at V and 10 bases at J, with 15 bases between. This CDR3 is 15 amino acids long.

V and J are TRBV9 and TRBJ2-1; 10 bases map to TRBD1. The CDR3 is 16 residues long. Germline V gives CDR1 SGDLS, CDR2 YYNGEE. V was clipped by 3 bases and J by 1 base; unmatched bases: 4. The CDR3 reads CASSEGTGVSYNEQFF. Written as DNA, the CDR3 is TGTGCCAGCAGCGAAGGGACAGGGGTTTCCTACAATGAGCAGTTCTTC.

This clone was found many times. The chain links TRBV7-2 to TRBJ1-5; 9 bases agree with TRBD1. The CDR3 has 14 residues. Trimming took 6 bases from V and 4 from J; bases not matched to a gene: 4. Germline loops: CDR1 SGHTA, CDR2 FQGNSA. The CDR3 DNA reads as TGTGCCAGCAGTCCGACAGGGGGGAATCAGCCCCAGCATTTT. It yields the protein CASSPTGGNQPQHF. Full variable domain (outside the CDR3, taken from reference TRBV7-2 and TRBJ1-5): GAGVSQSPSNKVTEKGKDVELRCDPISGHTALYWYRQSLGQGLEFLIYFQGNSAPDKSGLPSDRFSAERTGGSVSTLTIQRTQQEDSAVYLCASSPTGGNQPQHFGDGTRLSIL.

J is TRBJ2-7 and V is TRBV2; 10 nucleotides agree with TRBD2. Looked up from germline, CDR1 is SNHLY and CDR2 is FYNNEI. Germline trimming cut 6 bases from V and 2 bases from J; bases unmatched to any gene: 4. The CDR3 sequence is 14 residues long. CDR3 loop: CASSLSGGPYEQYV. The CDR3 region has the DNA TGTGCCAGCAGCCTTAGCGGGGGGCCCTACGAGCAGTACGTC.

The chain is built from TRBV27 and TRBJ1-1, with 7 bases that match TRBD1. The CDR3 length is 16 residues. The junction had 11 bases not matched to a gene; V was cut back by 5 bases and J by 2 bases. Germline V gene data show CDR1 as MNHEY and CDR2 as SMNVEV (reference sequence). The CDR3 reads CASSPRGDNSNTEAFF. CDR3 bases: TGTGCCAGCAGTCCCAGGGGGGACAATTCCAACACTGAAGCTTTCTTT.

This sequence joins TRBV4-3 and TRBJ1-6; the D is unclear. CDR1 is LGHNA and CDR2 is YSLEER in the germline V gene. This CDR3 region has 13 residues. Trimming removed 2 bases at V and 8 bases at J, with 7 bases between. CDR3 bases: TGCGCCAGCAGCCAATCGGGTGATTCACCCCTCCACTTT. Protein sequence: CASSQSGDSPLHF.

This sequence joins TRBV7-2 and TRBJ2-3; 10 bases fit TRBD2. In germline, CDR1 is SGHTA, CDR2 FQGNSA. J lost 5 bases, V lost 5 bases, and 16 bases had no gene match. This CDR3 region has 18 residues. Here the CDR3 DNA reads TGTGCCAGCAGCCCGCGTTTAAGAAGCGGGAGGGCGGGAGATACGCAGTATTTT. As protein: CASSPRLRSGRAGDTQYF.

On this clone itself: Distinct nucleotide sequences in the sample also encode this CDR3. The chain has TRBV28 and TRBJ1-2; tentatively, D is TRBD1 (5 bases). V lost 6 bases to trimming and J lost 4 bases, with 12 bases between them. The CDR3 is 13 amino acids. CDR1 MDHEN and CDR2 SYDVKM come from the germline V gene. The CDR3 region is CASRETATYGYTF. CDR3 nucleotide sequence: TGTGCCAGCAGAGAGACAGCCACCTATGGCTACACCTTC.

The rearrangement joins TRBV3-1 (or the pseudogene TRBV3-2) to TRBJ1-5; D is ambiguous. The CDR3 consists of 15 residues. V lost 0 bases, J lost 1 base, and 7 bases lay in between. Germline V CDR1 and CDR2: LGHDT, YNNKEL (reference sequence). The CDR3 DNA sequence: TGTGCCAGCAGCCAAGATGCGAGCAGCAATCAGCCCCAGCATTTT. This sequence encodes CASSQDASSNQPQHF.

V usage is TRBV5-4 and J usage is TRBJ1-1; D is possibly TRBD1 (6 bases). This CDR3 contains 13 residues. Trimming shortened V by 7 bases and J by 1 base, and 11 bases separated the two germline ends. Looked up from germline, CDR1 is SGHNT and CDR2 is YYREEE (reference sequence). CDR3 sequence reads: CASFLTGNTEAFF. CDR3 in DNA: TGTGCCAGCTTCCTGACAGGGAACACTGAAGCTTTCTTT.

The gene calls are TRBV5-6 and TRBJ1-6; 8 bases align to TRBD1. The V segment lost 4 bases and the J segment 9 bases; nucleotides outside the gene matches: 3. Looked up from germline, CDR1 is SGHDT and CDR2 is YYEEEE. The CDR3 length is 13 residues. The CDR3: CASSRTGSSPLHF. The CDR3 region has the DNA TGTGCCAGCAGCCGGACAGGGAGTTCACCCCTCCACTTT.

The rearrangement uses TRBV5-6 and TRBJ2-1, with TRBD2 identical over 8 bases. This CDR3 comprises 15 residues. V was clipped by 0 bases and J by 5 bases; unmatched bases: 4. The germline gives CDR1 SGHDT, CDR2 YYEEEE. Here the CDR3 reads CASSLVLAGDNEQFF. The CDR3 nucleotides are TGTGCCAGCAGCTTGGTCCTAGCGGGCGACAATGAGCAGTTCTTC.

In nucleotides, the CDR3 is TGTGCCAGCAGTGCAGGGGTCAAGAGTGGCTACACCTTC. Amino acid sequence: CASSAGVKSGYTF. V usage is TRBV25-1 and J usage is TRBJ1-2; tentatively, D is TRBD1 (6 bases). Trimming cost V 4 bases and J 7 bases, with 13 bases left between them. This CDR3 comprises 13 residues. Germline CDR1 is MGHDK and CDR2 is SYGVNS.

This chain uses TRBV5-1 with TRBJ2-2, with 7 positions matching TRBD1. Trimming cost V 4 bases and J 4 bases; bases outside gene matches: 7. Germline lookup yields CDR1 SGHRS and CDR2 YFSETQ. CDR3 size: 15 residues. This CDR3 is CASSRTGDLTGELFF. CDR3 coding DNA: TGCGCCAGCAGCCGTACAGGGGACCTCACCGGGGAGCTGTTTTTT.

This clone was seen a few times. The chain joins TRBV5-1 to TRBJ2-1; 11 nucleotides align to TRBD2. Per the germline V gene, CDR1 is SGHRS and CDR2 is YFSETQ. This CDR3 comprises 16 residues. V shed 3 bases, J shed 8 bases, and the junction held 10 bases outside the gene matches. CDR3 loop: CASSWATSGVSHEQFF. CDR3 bases: TGCGCCAGCAGCTGGGCGACTAGCGGGGTCTCTCATGAGCAGTTCTTC.

This clone was found a few times. The rearrangement joins TRBV27 to TRBJ1-5; 8 nucleotides line up with TRBD1. From germline, CDR1 is MNHEY and CDR2 SMNVEV (reference sequence). The CDR3 totals 13 residues. V lost 3 bases to trimming and J lost 5 bases; unmatched junction nucleotides: 0. As DNA, the CDR3 is TGTGCCAGCAGTTTCAGGGGGCATCAGCCCCAGCATTTT. This encodes CASSFRGHQPQHF.

V is TRBV9 and J is TRBJ2-1, with TRBD2 matching 7 bases. The germline V gene has CDR1 SGDLS and CDR2 YYNGEE. This CDR3 comprises 16 residues. V shed 3 bases and J 1 base; nucleotides not matched to a gene: 7. The CDR3, as DNA: TGTGCCAGCAGCGACATGAGGCGGGGGTCCTACAATGAGCAGTTCTTC. This codes for CASSDMRRGSYNEQFF.

The chain recombines TRBV18 with TRBJ2-1, with 14 bases fitting TRBD2. The germline gives CDR1 KGHSH, CDR2 LQKENI. The CDR3 is 20 residues long. Trimming at V came to 2 bases and at J to 3 bases, leaving 12 bases not matched to a gene. For the CDR3, the DNA is TGTGCCAGCTCACCAACTCGGACTAGCGGGAGGAGGGTTGGCTACAATGAGCAGTTCTTC. Protein: CASSPTRTSGRRVGYNEQFF.

The chain uses TRBV7-6 and TRBJ2-3; D is perhaps TRBD2 (6 bases). Germline lookup yields CDR1 SGHVS and CDR2 FNYEAQ. V lost 5 bases to trimming and J lost 2 bases, with 14 bases between them. The CDR3 spans 15 residues. CDR3 sequence: CASSALGGTTDTQYF. DNA for the CDR3: TGTGCCAGCAGCGCGCTGGGAGGTACCACAGATACGCAGTATTTT.

A few counts support this clone. J is TRBJ2-3 and V is TRBV6-6; 7 bases line up with TRBD2. The CDR3 loop spans 15 amino acids. The J segment lost 2 bases and the V segment lost 4 bases, leaving 6 bases of the junction unmatched. Germline lookup yields CDR1 MNHNY and CDR2 SVGAGI (reference sequence). In DNA, the CDR3 is TGTGCCAGCAGTTCCCCAGCGGGAACCACAGATACGCAGTATTTT. It is translated as CASSSPAGTTDTQYF.